Listed here are 12 T cell receptor beta chains from one sample, sequenced in a study of blood T cell repertoires in COVID-19. Using immunoSEQ multiplex PCR, the repertoire was profiled, and TCRdb retains in-frame clones only, with some absent. The sample has around 380,000 clones; more than 70% are singletons. Sample: PBMCs or T cells enriched from blood (not recorded which). The receptor set was obtained from a young man who had recovered from COVID-19.

The genes are TRBV3-1 (or the pseudogene TRBV3-2) and TRBJ2-3, with 10 bases that match TRBD2. V dropped 3 bases and J dropped 2; count of bases not matched to a gene: 2. There are 15 residues in the CDR3. Germline CDR1 reads LGHDT; CDR2 reads YNNKEL (reference sequence). CDR3 in DNA: TGTGCCAGCAGCCACACTAGCGGGGACACAGATACGCAGTATTTT. Residues: CASSHTSGDTDTQYF.

This chain links TRBV6-5 with TRBJ2-7, with TRBD1 matching 12 bases. The CDR3 runs 15 residues. V gave up 7 bases and J gave up 6 bases; unmatched junction bases: 10. CDR1 MNHEY and CDR2 SVGAGI come from the germline V gene. CDR3 sequence: CASTSTGTGGGEQYF. The CDR3 nucleotides are TGTGCCAGCACATCAACCGGGACAGGGGGCGGCGAGCAGTACTTC.

The chain joins TRBV7-9 to TRBJ2-5, with 10 bases that match TRBD2. The germline V gene encodes CDR1 SEHNR and CDR2 FQNEAQ (reference sequence). The CDR3 is 15 amino acids. V lost 4 bases, J lost 9 bases, and 11 bases stayed unmatched. CDR3 region: CASSSTTSGLLSQYF. Here the CDR3 DNA reads TGTGCCAGCAGCTCGACGACTAGCGGGCTTTTATCCCAGTACTTC. Full variable domain (outside the CDR3, taken from reference TRBV7-9 and TRBJ2-5): DTGVSQNPRHKITKRGQNVTFRCDPISEHNRLYWYRQTLGQGPEFLTYFQNEAQLEKSRLLSDRFSAERPKGSFSTLEIQRTEQGDSAMYLCASSSTTSGLLSQYFGPGTRLLVL.

The rearrangement uses TRBV10-3 and TRBJ1-5; tentatively, D is TRBD1 (6 bases). Looked up from germline, CDR1 is ENHRY and CDR2 is SYGVKD. The CDR3 has 13 amino acids. V was shortened by 6 bases and J by 9 bases, with 15 bases between the two germline ends. The CDR3 region is CAISGTLNGPQHF. For the CDR3, the DNA is TGTGCCATCAGCGGGACACTCAACGGGCCCCAGCATTTT.

This sequence joins TRBV19 and TRBJ1-2; tentatively, D is TRBD1 (6 bases). Trimming cost V 6 bases and J 5 bases, with 10 bases left between them. This CDR3 is 12 amino acids long. Germline-derived CDR1 and CDR2 are LNHDA and SQIVND (reference sequence). The CDR3 coding sequence is TGTGCCAGTAGCCCGGACAGTTATGGCTACACCTTC. Its protein product is CASSPDSYGYTF.

The V and J genes are TRBV11-2 and TRBJ2-7; TRBD2 matches at 14 bases. V shed 5 bases, J shed 0 bases, and the junction held 9 bases outside the gene matches. Germline V gene lookup returns CDR1 SGHAT and CDR2 FQNNGV. The CDR3 is 18 residues long. The CDR3 DNA reads as TGTGCCAGCAGCACCCGGACTAGCGGGGGGACCCTCTCCTACGAGCAGTACTTC. It specifies CASSTRTSGGTLSYEQYF.

This chain uses TRBV9 with TRBJ1-5; TRBD1 agrees at 7 bases. V shed 0 bases and J 2 bases; nucleotides not matched to a gene: 2. This CDR3 contains 15 residues. In germline, CDR1 is SGDLS, CDR2 YYNGEE. DNA of the CDR3: TGTGCCAGCAGCGTAGGAGGGGGCGGCAATCAGCCCCAGCATTTT. It translates to CASSVGGGGNQPQHF.

The chain has TRBV5-4 and TRBJ2-2, with D uncertain. CDR1 is SGHNT and CDR2 is YYREEE in the germline V gene (reference sequence). V lost 2 bases and J lost 3, with 5 bases in between. The CDR3 spans 13 residues. In DNA form, the CDR3 reads TGTGCCAGCAGCTTACGGGACACCGGGGAGCTGTTTTTT. Protein: CASSLRDTGELFF.

The CDR3: CASSYPGGQSVGEQYF. The CDR3 bases are TGTGCCAGCTCATACCCGGGCGGACAATCCGTAGGCGAGCAGTACTTC. The chain joins TRBV27 to TRBJ2-7; possibly TRBD1 for D (5 bases). Trimming took off 8 bases at V and 6 bases at J, with 26 bases between the two ends. Germline V gene lookup returns CDR1 MNHEY and CDR2 SMNVEV (reference sequence). CDR3 length equals 16 residues.

About this clone itself: One end of the junction is discordant with germline, which a read error may explain. The chain couples TRBV7-7 to TRBJ2-1; 11 bases map to TRBD2. CDR3 size: 16 residues. CDR1 is SSHAT and CDR2 is FNYEAQ in the germline V gene (reference sequence). In nucleotides, the CDR3 is TGTGCTAGCAGCTTAGCCCTAGCGGGGGGTTTAGATGAGCAGTTCTTC. Protein: CASSLALAGGLDEQFF.

J is TRBJ1-1 and V is TRBV30, with no clear D. V dropped 0 bases and J dropped 4 bases, with 9 bases sitting between them. The CDR3 is 13 amino acids. Germline lookup yields CDR1 GTSNPN and CDR2 SVGIG (reference sequence). The CDR3 DNA is TGTGCCTGGAGTGTACGCGGGTTCACTGAAGCTTTCTTT. It specifies CAWSVRGFTEAFF. The complete variable domain, with remaining parts taken from reference TRBV30 and TRBJ1-1, reads SQTIHQWPATLVQPVGSPLSLECTVEGTSNPNLYWYRQAAGRGLQLLFYSVGIGQISSEVPQNLSASRPQDRQFILSSKKLLLSDSGFYLCAWSVRGFTEAFFGQGTRLTVV.

The chain recombines TRBV6-2 or TRBV6-3 with TRBJ1-5; 7 bases line up with TRBD1. J lost 7 bases, V lost 6 bases, and 12 bases had no gene match. The CDR3 extends over 15 amino acids. Per germline, CDR1 MNHEY and CDR2 SVGEGT. CDR3 sequence: CASSPPQGRGQPQHF. The CDR3 DNA reads as TGTGCCAGCAGCCCCCCACAGGGGAGAGGGCAGCCCCAGCATTTT.